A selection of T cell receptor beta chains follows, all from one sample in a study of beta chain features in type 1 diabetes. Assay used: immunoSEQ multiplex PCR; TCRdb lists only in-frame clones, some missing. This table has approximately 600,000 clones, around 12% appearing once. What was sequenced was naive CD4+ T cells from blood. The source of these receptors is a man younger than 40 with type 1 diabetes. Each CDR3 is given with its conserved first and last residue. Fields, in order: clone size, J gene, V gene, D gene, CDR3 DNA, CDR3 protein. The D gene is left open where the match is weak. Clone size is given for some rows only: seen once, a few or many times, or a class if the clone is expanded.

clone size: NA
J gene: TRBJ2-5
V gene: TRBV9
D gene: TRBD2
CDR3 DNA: TGTGCCAGCAGCGTAGCTTCGGCTAGCGGGGGGACCCAAGAGACCCAGTACTTC
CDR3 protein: CASSVASASGGTQETQYF

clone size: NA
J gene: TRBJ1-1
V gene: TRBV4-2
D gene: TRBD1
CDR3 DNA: TGTGCCAGCAGCCGACAGGGGGCAGCTGAAGCTTTCTTT
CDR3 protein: CASSRQGAAEAFF

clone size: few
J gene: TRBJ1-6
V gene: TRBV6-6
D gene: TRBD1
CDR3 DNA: TGTGCCAGCAGTACCTTGGGACAGGGAAGGTCCCTCCACTTT
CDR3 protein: CASSTLGQGRSLHF

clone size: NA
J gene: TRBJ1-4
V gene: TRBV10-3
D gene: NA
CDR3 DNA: TGTGCCATCAGTGACGGGCAGGGAGTTGAAAAACTGTTTTTT
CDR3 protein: CAISDGQGVEKLFF

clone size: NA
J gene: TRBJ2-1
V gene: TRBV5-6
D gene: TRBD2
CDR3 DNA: TGTGCCAGCAGCTTTGCGGGGGGGCGATACAATGAGCAGTTCTTC
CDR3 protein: CASSFAGGRYNEQFF

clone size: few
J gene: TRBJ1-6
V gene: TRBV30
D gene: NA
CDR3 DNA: TGTGCCTGGATGGGCCAGGGAAATTCACCCCTCCACTTT
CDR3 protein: CAWMGQGNSPLHF

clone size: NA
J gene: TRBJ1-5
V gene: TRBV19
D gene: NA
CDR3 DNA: TGTGCCAGTAGTATACAGGGGAGCAATCAGCCCCAGCATTTT
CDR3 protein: CASSIQGSNQPQHF

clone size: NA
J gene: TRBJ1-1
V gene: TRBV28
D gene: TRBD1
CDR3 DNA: TGTGCCAGCAGCGCTGCCGGGACAGTGAACACTGAAGCTTTCTTT
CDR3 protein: CASSAAGTVNTEAFF

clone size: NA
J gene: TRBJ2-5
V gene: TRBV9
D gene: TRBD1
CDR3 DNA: TGTGCCAGCAGCGCCGGGACAGAAGAGACCCAGTACTTC
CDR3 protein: CASSAGTEETQYF

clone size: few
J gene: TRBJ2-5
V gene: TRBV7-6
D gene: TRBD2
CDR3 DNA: TGTGCCAGCAGTTTTTATCAGCGGGGCCGACAAGAGACCCAGTACTTC
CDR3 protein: CASSFYQRGRQETQYF

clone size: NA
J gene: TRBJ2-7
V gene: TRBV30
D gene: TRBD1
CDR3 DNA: TGTGCCTGGAGTGTACAGGGGTATCGGCAGTACTTC
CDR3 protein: CAWSVQGYRQYF

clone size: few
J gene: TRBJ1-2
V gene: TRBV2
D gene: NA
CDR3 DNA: TGTGCCAGCAGTGAACCTCGGACAAGCCACTATGGCTACACCTTC
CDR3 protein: CASSEPRTSHYGYTF

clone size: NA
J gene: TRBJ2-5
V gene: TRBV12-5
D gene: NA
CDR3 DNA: TGTGCTAGTGGCCACCTGGGCGGGGAGACCCAGTACTTC
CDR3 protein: CASGHLGGETQYF

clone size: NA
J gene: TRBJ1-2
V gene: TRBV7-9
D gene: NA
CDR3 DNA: TGTGCCAGCAGCTTAGACAGGGTCGGTAACTATGGCTACACCTTC
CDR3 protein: CASSLDRVGNYGYTF

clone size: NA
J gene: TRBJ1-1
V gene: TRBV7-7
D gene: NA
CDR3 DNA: TGTGCTAGCAGCTTTGGTTTGGGCACTGAAGCTTTCTTT
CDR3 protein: CASSFGLGTEAFF

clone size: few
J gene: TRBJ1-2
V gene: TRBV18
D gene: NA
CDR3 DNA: TGTGCCAGCTCACCAGAGGCCGAAAACTATGGCTACACCTTC
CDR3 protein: CASSPEAENYGYTF

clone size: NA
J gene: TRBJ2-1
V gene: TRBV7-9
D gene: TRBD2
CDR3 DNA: TGTGCCAGCAGCTCCCGGGCTAGCGGGGGAAGGGATGAGCAGTTCTTC
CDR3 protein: CASSSRASGGRDEQFF

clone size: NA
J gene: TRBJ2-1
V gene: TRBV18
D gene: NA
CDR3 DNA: TGTGCCAGCTCGCCGATAGACAATGAGCAGTTCTTC
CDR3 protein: CASSPIDNEQFF

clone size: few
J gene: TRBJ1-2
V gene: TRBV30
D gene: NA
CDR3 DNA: TGTGCCTGGAGTGGGGCGGGCAATGGCTACACCTTC
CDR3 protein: CAWSGAGNGYTF

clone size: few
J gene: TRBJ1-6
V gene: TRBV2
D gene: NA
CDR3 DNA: TGTGCCAGCAGTATACAGGACAGTGGTGGTTCACCCCTCCACTTT
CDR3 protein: CASSIQDSGGSPLHF

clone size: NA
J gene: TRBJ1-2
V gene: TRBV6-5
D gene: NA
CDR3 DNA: TGTGCCAGCCGTGTGGCCCTTGGCTATGGCTACACCTTC
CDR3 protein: CASRVALGYGYTF

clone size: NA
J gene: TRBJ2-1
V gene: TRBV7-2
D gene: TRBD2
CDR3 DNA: TGTGCCAGCAGCACAAAGACTAGCGGCTACAATGAGCAGTTCTTC
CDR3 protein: CASSTKTSGYNEQFF

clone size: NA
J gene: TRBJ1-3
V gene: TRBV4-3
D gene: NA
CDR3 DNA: TGCGCCAGCAGCCAAGAGACGTTCGGAGGTTCTGGAAACACCATATATTTT
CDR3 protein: CASSQETFGGSGNTIYF

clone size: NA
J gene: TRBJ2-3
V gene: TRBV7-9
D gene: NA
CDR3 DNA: TGTGCCAGCAGCTTAGCGCTTGTTGCGGAGTCAGATACGCAGTATTTT
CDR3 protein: CASSLALVAESDTQYF

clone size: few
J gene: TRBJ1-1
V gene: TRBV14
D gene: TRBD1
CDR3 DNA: TGTGCCAGCAGCCAGGGGGACAGCCGGGCAGCTTTCTTT
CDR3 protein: CASSQGDSRAAFF

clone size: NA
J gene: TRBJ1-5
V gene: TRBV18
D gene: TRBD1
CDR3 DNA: TGTGCCAGCTCCCCGGGGACAGGGTACCAGCCCCAGCATTTT
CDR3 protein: CASSPGTGYQPQHF

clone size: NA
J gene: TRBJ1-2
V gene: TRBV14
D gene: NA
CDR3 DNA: TGTGCCAGCAGCCCTTCCGGCAACTATGGCTACACCTTC
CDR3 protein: CASSPSGNYGYTF

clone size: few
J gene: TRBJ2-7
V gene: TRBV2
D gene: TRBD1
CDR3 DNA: TGTGCCAGCACCTCAGGACAGGGGGCTTACGAGCAGTACTTC
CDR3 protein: CASTSGQGAYEQYF

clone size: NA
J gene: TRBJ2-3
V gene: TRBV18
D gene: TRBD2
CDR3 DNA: TGTGCCAGCTCACCGTGGGCTAGCGGGGCGTCTGATACGCAGTATTTT
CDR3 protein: CASSPWASGASDTQYF

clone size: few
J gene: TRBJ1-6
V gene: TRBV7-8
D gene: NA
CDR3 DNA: TGTGCCAGCAGCTTAGTAGGAGGGAGTAATTCACCCCTCCACTTT
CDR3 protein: CASSLVGGSNSPLHF

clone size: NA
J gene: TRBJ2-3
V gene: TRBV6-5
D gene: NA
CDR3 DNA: TGTGCCAGCAGTTACTCGCATGTCACAGATACGCAGTATTTT
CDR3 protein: CASSYSHVTDTQYF

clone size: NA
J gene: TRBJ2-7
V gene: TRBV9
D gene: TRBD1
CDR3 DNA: TGTGCCAGCAGCGGTCCGGACAGGGGCGAGCAGTACTTC
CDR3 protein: CASSGPDRGEQYF